The 16 T cell receptor beta chains given below trace back to one sample, sequenced in a study of blood T cell repertoires in COVID-19. Measured with immunoSEQ multiplex PCR; TCRdb has only the in-frame clones, and not every one. The sample includes 300,000 to 350,000 clones, roughly 87% of them seen just once. Sequencing used peripheral blood. The source is a man under 40 with COVID-19, enrolled during active disease.

This chain connects TRBV10-3 to TRBJ2-1, with 7 bases matching TRBD1. Germline-derived CDR1 and CDR2 are ENHRY and SYGVKD. The V gene end was trimmed by 5 bases and the J gene end by 6 bases; junction bases not matched to a gene: 16. This CDR3 region has 17 residues. In DNA, the CDR3 is TGTGCCATCAGTATGAATCCCGACAGGGTTGGGATCAATGAGCAGTTCTTC. Its protein is CAISMNPDRVGINEQFF.

This chain links TRBV6-2 or TRBV6-3 with TRBJ1-1; 10 bases line up with TRBD1. V lost 0 bases, J lost 10 bases, and 2 bases stayed unmatched. The CDR3 has 13 amino acids. Germline lookup yields CDR1 MNHEY and CDR2 SVGEGT. The CDR3 sequence is CASSYSDRGPAFF. The CDR3 nucleotides read TGTGCCAGCAGTTACTCCGACAGGGGGCCAGCTTTCTTT.

The J gene is TRBJ1-6, the V gene TRBV5-4; 10 nucleotides match TRBD1. Germline V gene lookup returns CDR1 SGHNT and CDR2 YYREEE (reference sequence). V lost 4 bases and J lost 7; bases outside the gene matches: 2. CDR3 length equals 14 residues. CDR3 loop: CASSAGQGNSPLHF. The CDR3 region has the DNA TGTGCCAGCAGCGCGGGACAGGGGAATTCACCCCTCCACTTT.

The rearrangement joins TRBV7-6 to TRBJ2-7, with D possibly being TRBD2 (5 bases). Germline V gives CDR1 SGHVS, CDR2 FNYEAQ. This CDR3 has 14 residues. V shed 2 bases and J shed 7 bases, with 15 bases lying between them. CDR3 in amino acids: CASSLTQPTGEQYF. The CDR3, as DNA: TGTGCCAGCAGCTTAACCCAACCCACGGGGGAGCAGTACTTC.

The V gene is TRBV15, the J gene TRBJ1-1, with unresolved D. This CDR3 has 15 residues. Germline V gives CDR1 LNHNV, CDR2 YYDKDF (reference sequence). V lost 5 bases, J lost 1 base, and 14 bases lay in between. The CDR3: CATSERTEGNTEAFF. The CDR3 region has the DNA TGTGCCACCAGCGAAAGGACGGAGGGGAACACTGAAGCTTTCTTT.

The chain combines TRBV18 with TRBJ2-1; D perhaps matches TRBD2 (6 bases). Between the trimmed V and J ends, which lost 6 bases and 6 bases, there was a span of 21 bases. Looked up from germline, CDR1 is KGHSH and CDR2 is LQKENI. The CDR3 spans 16 residues. DNA of the CDR3: TGTGCCAGCTCCCGCCGGGATGGAGGGTCGGCCAATGAGCAGTTCTTC. Its protein is CASSRRDGGSANEQFF.

The chain recombines TRBV1 with TRBJ2-1; the table assigns TRBD1, which was not confirmed against the DNA. TRBV1 is a pseudogene. This CDR3 is 16 amino acids long. CDR3 in amino acids: CTSSLDRVPSYNEQFF. Here the CDR3 DNA reads TGCACCAGCAGCTTGGACAGGGTCCCATCCTACAATGAGCAGTTCTTC.

Only one count was recorded for this clone. This chain links TRBV6-2 or TRBV6-3 with TRBJ1-1, with TRBD1 identical over 8 bases. Germline CDR1 MNHEY, CDR2 SVGEGT. The CDR3 spans 15 residues. J gave up 5 bases and V 0 bases, and 5 bases lay outside the gene matches. The CDR3 spells CASSYSWTGYTEAFF. The CDR3, as DNA: TGTGCCAGCAGTTACTCTTGGACAGGGTATACTGAAGCTTTCTTT.

This chain connects TRBV4-3 to TRBJ1-1; weak D call: TRBD1 (6 bases). Germline values: CDR1 LGHNA, CDR2 YSLEER. The CDR3 covers 15 residues. V lost 2 bases to trimming and J lost 0 bases, with 10 bases between them. DNA of the CDR3: TGCGCCAGCAGCCAACACAGGGACATGAACACTGAAGCTTTCTTT. Its protein is CASSQHRDMNTEAFF.

The rearrangement uses TRBV27 and TRBJ1-5; D gene ambiguous. The CDR3 spans 15 residues. Trimming shortened V by 2 bases and J by 3 bases, and 11 bases separated the two germline ends. CDR1 MNHEY and CDR2 SMNVEV come from the germline V gene (reference sequence). CDR3 region: CASSLHSGINQPQHF. In DNA form, the CDR3 reads TGTGCCAGCAGTTTACACTCGGGGATCAATCAGCCCCAGCATTTT.

The chain has TRBV5-1 and TRBJ2-1, with a weak D call TRBD2 (5 bases). Germline CDR1 and CDR2: SGHRS and YFSETQ. With 2 bases removed from V and 0 bases from J, the gap between germline ends came to 12 bases. The CDR3 is 16 residues long. CDR3 in amino acids: CASSLRVGSSYNEQFF. CDR3 nucleotides: TGCGCCAGCAGCTTAAGGGTGGGGAGCTCCTACAATGAGCAGTTCTTC.

The genes are TRBV10-3 and TRBJ2-7, with D tentatively TRBD2 (5 bases). CDR1 is ENHRY and CDR2 is SYGVKD in the germline V gene. Trimming shortened V by 1 base and J by 2 bases, and 9 bases separated the two germline ends. The CDR3 runs to 14 residues. The CDR3 DNA is TGTGCCATCAGTGAGTTTCCCGGGGCCTACGAGCAGTACTTC. Its protein product is CAISEFPGAYEQYF.

The rearrangement joins TRBV19 to TRBJ2-7; 8 bases agree with TRBD1. Germline CDR1 is LNHDA and CDR2 is SQIVND (reference sequence). Trimming at V came to 5 bases and at J to 2 bases, leaving 5 bases not matched to a gene. The CDR3 runs 14 residues. The CDR3 region is CASSPGTGAYEQYF. The CDR3 DNA reads TGTGCCAGTAGTCCCGGGACAGGAGCCTACGAGCAGTACTTC.

CDR3 coding DNA: TGTGCCAGCAGTGATCCACAGGGTTTTACTGAAGCTTTCTTT. It yields the protein CASSDPQGFTEAFF. The rearrangement joins TRBV6-2 or TRBV6-3 to TRBJ1-1, with D perhaps TRBD1 (6 bases). The CDR3 runs to 14 residues. The germline V and J ends were trimmed by 5 bases and 5 bases, with 15 bases remaining between them. Germline CDR1 reads MNHEY; CDR2 reads SVGEGT.

This chain joins TRBV3-1 (or the pseudogene TRBV3-2) and TRBJ1-2, with TRBD1 matching over 9 bases. The CDR3 covers 16 residues. The germline V gene has CDR1 LGHDT and CDR2 YNNKEL (reference sequence). The V segment lost 1 base and the J segment 4 bases; nucleotides outside the gene matches: 7. The CDR3 sequence: CASSQGGATGGYGYTF. CDR3 nucleotides: TGTGCCAGCAGCCAAGGAGGGGCGACAGGGGGCTATGGCTACACCTTC.

The chain links TRBV3-1 (or the pseudogene TRBV3-2) to TRBJ2-1, with a possible D match to TRBD2 (6 bases). V gave up 0 bases and J gave up 6 bases, with 21 bases separating them. Germline CDR1 is LGHDT and CDR2 is YNNKEL (reference sequence). This CDR3 spans 18 amino acids. The CDR3 nucleotides read TGTGCCAGCAGCCAAGACGGGCCGAGCTGGAGGGCCGGCAATGAGCAGTTCTTC. It is translated as CASSQDGPSWRAGNEQFF.